This entry features one T cell receptor beta chain sequence. The sample originates from a study of control samples from healthy donors and cancer patients. Profiled with immunoSEQ multiplex PCR; TCRdb holds only in-frame clones, not every one. The repertoire holds 150,000 to 200,000 clones, with roughly 94% as singletons. There are 17 residues in the CDR3. Trimming left V 1 base short and J 0 bases short, with 14 bases between. From germline, CDR1 is KGHDR and CDR2 SFDVKD. V and J are TRBV24-1 and TRBJ2-5; the D gene is possibly TRBD1 (7 bases). The sample consisted of blood. The receptor was isolated from a woman younger than 30 in good health. The DNA of the CDR3 is TGTGCCACCAGTGATTTTCCAGGGGGGCCTTACCAAGAGACCCAGTACTTC. It specifies CATSDFPGGPYQETQYF.